This T cell receptor (beta chain) was recovered during a study of T cells after yellow fever vaccination. Turning to the study itself: Some fractions had low cell numbers, and these were prepared with SMART-Seq v4 Ultra Low Input. Whole-study results and caveats: Clones from primary vaccination mostly reappeared after the booster (96% CD4, about 88% CD8). Across the CD4 and CD8 compartments, a small share of clonotypes was present in both.

Germline-derived CDR1 and CDR2 are SGHKS and YYEKEE (reference sequence). Trimming removed 3 bases from V and 5 bases from J, with 5 bases in between. CDR3 length: 11 residues. In making TCR cDNA, 5'RACE template switching added a universal primer site and UMIs to it. TCRdb passed the 5' RACE reads through MiXCR, listing each CDR3 protein once. Of under 150,000 distinct CDR3 sequences in the sample, 7.7% were seen once. This clonotype has at least ten counts. What it binds is unknown. This specimen was CD4+ T cells sorted from PBMCs, taken 5 days after the yellow fever booster vaccination. This chain joins TRBV5-5 and TRBJ2-5, with TRBD1 as a possible D gene (5 bases). The source is a man in his thirties or forties who received the YFV17D yellow fever vaccine. CDR3 amino acids: CASSSGETQYF. CDR3 sequence (DNA): TGTGCCAGCAGCTCAGGGGAGACCCAGTACTTC.